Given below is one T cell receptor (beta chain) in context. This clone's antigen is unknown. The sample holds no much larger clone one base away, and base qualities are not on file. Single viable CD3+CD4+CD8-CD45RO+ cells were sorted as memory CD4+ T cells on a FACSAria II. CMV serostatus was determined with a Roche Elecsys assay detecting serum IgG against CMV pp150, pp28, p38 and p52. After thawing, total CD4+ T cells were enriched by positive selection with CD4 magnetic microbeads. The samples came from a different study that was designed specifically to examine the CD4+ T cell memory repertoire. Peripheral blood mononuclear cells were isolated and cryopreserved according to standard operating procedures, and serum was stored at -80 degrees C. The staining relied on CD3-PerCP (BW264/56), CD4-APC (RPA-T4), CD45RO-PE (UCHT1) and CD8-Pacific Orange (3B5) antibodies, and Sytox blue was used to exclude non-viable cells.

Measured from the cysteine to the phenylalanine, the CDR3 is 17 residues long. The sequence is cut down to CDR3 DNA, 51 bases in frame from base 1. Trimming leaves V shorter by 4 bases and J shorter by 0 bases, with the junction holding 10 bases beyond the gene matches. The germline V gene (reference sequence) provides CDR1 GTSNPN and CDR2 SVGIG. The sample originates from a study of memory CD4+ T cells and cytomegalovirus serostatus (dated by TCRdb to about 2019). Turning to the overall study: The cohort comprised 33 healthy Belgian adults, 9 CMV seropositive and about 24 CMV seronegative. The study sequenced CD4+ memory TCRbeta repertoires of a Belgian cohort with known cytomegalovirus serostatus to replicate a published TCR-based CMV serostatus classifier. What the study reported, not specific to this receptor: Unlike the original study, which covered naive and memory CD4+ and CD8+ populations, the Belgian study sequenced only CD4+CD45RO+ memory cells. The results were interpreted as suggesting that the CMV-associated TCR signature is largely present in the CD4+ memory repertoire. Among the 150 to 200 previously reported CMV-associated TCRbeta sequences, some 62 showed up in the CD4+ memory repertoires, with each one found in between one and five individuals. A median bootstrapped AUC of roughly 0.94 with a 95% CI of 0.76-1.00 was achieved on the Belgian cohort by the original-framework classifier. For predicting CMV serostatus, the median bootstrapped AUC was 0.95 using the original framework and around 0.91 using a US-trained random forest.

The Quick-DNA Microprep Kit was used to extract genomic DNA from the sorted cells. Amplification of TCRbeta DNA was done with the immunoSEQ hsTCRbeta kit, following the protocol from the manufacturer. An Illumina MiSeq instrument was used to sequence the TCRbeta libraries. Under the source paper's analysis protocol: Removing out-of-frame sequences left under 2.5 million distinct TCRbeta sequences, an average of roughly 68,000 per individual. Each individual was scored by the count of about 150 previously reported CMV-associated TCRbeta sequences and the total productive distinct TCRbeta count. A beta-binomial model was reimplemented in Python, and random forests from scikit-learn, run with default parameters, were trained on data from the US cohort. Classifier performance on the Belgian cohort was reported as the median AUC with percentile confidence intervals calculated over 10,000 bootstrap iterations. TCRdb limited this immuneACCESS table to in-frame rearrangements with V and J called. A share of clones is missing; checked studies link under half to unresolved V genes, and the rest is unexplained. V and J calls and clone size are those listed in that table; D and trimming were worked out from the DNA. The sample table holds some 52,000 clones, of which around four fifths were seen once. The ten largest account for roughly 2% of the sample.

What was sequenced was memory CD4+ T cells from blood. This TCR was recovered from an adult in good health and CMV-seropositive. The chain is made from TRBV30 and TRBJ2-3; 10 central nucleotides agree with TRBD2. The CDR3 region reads CAWTRGLTSGSTDTQYF. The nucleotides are TGTGCCTGGACCCGGGGATTGACTAGCGGGAGCACAGATACGCAGTATTTT.